This T cell receptor beta chain appears in the sequencing data of a study of a mutant IDH1 vaccine in newly diagnosed glioma. General study findings and limits: Evidence of vaccine-induced immune responses was documented in about 93% of patients.

Many counts were recorded for this clone. Its antigen is unknown. Trimming pared 4 bases from V and 8 bases from J, leaving 14 bases between. The CDR3 consists of 13 residues. CDR1 is SGHTA and CDR2 is FQGNSA in the germline V gene. Sequenced by immunoSEQ multiplex PCR; TCRdb stores in-frame clones only, minus some. The sample holds under 90,000 clones, roughly 78% seen once. Sample time point: baseline, week 1 (first vaccination visit). This sample's treatment: pre-vaccination baseline after standard-of-care therapy. Newly diagnosed WHO grade 3 or 4 IDH1-mutant, ATRX-lost astrocytomas were identified in the donors.

Sequenced here: PBMCs, sampled from a glioma patient treated with radiotherapy, temozolomide or both. V is TRBV7-2 and J is TRBJ1-1, with a tentative D call TRBD1 (5 bases). The clonotype was recovered from a man in his forties or fifties with glioma. The CDR3 DNA follows: TGTGCCAGCAGCTCAACCCAGCGGGGGGAAGCTTTCTTT. It yields the protein CASSSTQRGEAFF.